A single sample is the source of the 2 T cell receptor beta chains below, sequenced in a study of CD8 T cells in ankylosing spondylitis. Via MiXCR, TCRdb re-called the 5' RACE reads, giving one row per CDR3 protein. The table lists 300,000 to 400,000 distinct CDR3 sequences, under 14% of them singletons. Input material: blood, either unsorted or a sorted T cell fraction (not recorded which). Source of these receptors: a female donor with ankylosing spondylitis or in good health (not recorded which).

This clonotype was seen a handful of times. This chain connects TRBV15 to TRBJ1-5; possible D gene TRBD1, 5 bases. V lost 4 bases and J 6 bases, leaving 13 bases between the germline ends. From germline, CDR1 is LNHNV and CDR2 YYDKDF (reference sequence). The CDR3 contains 14 residues. In DNA, the CDR3 is TGTGCCACCAGCAAGGGCAGGGCTCCTCAGCCCCAGCATTTT. Translating gives CATSKGRAPQPQHF.

Many counts were recorded for this clonotype. The rearrangement links TRBV27 to TRBJ1-1; D is unresolved. The germline V and J ends were trimmed by 6 bases and 1 base, with 12 bases remaining between them. From germline, CDR1 is MNHEY and CDR2 SMNVEV (reference sequence). The CDR3 extends over 14 amino acids. CDR3 DNA: TGTGCCAGCAGGCCCCTCACGGGGAACACTGAAGCTTTCTTT. This translates into CASRPLTGNTEAFF.